Included here is one T cell receptor (beta chain) sequence, with context. Its antigen remains undetermined. Base qualities are missing; no much larger clone stands one base away. The CDR3, cysteine through phenylalanine, is 15 amino acids long. Just CDR3 DNA is preserved here, 45 bases in frame from base 1. CDR1 and CDR2 are read off the germline V gene as SGDLS and YYNGEE. V lost 4 bases and J lost 6 bases, and the count of bases not matched to a germline gene is 10. The immunoSEQ Assay, a bias-controlled multiplex PCR, was used to amplify TCRbeta CDR3 regions from genomic DNA. In the paper's pipeline: The number of nucleated cells in each sample was estimated by amplification of reference gene primers within the assay. To quantify the absolute abundance of each unique TCRbeta CDR3 rearrangement, sequence reads were collapsed and filtered. For each sample, productive Simpson clonality was calculated by taking the square root of Simpson's diversity index across productive rearrangements. Held by TCRdb, this immuneACCESS table contains in-frame sequences only and omits some clones. Under half of the omission traces to an unresolved V gene where checked; the cause of the rest is unknown. V, J and clone size are those of that table, while D and trimming were read from the DNA. The sample has roughly 170,000 clones on record, approximately 84% of them singletons. The ten largest clones take up approximately 7.1% of the sample.

Collaborating institutions collected whole blood in K2EDTA tubes following their own protocols. For TCRbeta analysis, collaborators shipped samples as frozen whole blood, isolated PBMCs, or DNA extracted from either of those sample types. This specimen comes from a study of blood T cell repertoires in COVID-19 (dated by TCRdb to the early 2020s). Regarding the study in general: Samples covering the acute and convalescent phases of COVID-19 were provided by collaborators in the United States, Italy and Spain. The prospective study material was composed of cDNA or gDNA derived from T cells, B-cell-depleted T cells, or PBMCs. The dataset comprised deeply sampled blood TCRbeta repertoires from subjects exposed to, actively infected with, or recovered from COVID-19. A freely available public database, intended as a resource for researchers studying the immune response to SARS-CoV-2, is where the repertoires were released. The samples were drawn from the first 160 participants of the ongoing ImmuneRACE study and from some 1,300 subjects provided by 6 global collaborators. The sample metadata nearly always contained a de-identified subject ID, COVID-19 status, age in years and sex. Where available, HLA class I and class II types were taken from metadata supplied by the sample provider and were not determined by assay-based typing.

Paper-wide results and their limitations: The quantity of clinical and demographic metadata differed by source and by participant and was supplied without curation.

The sample was peripheral blood. The clonotype comes from a human donor in a cohort sampled during active COVID-19. The chain links TRBV9 with TRBJ2-1, with 7 bases in between that match TRBD1. The CDR3 region: CASSTGTALINEQFF. The base sequence is TGTGCCAGCAGCACCGGGACAGCCCTCATCAATGAGCAGTTCTTC. When the CDR3 is completed using the reference TRBV9 and TRBJ2-1 genes on either side, the full variable domain is DSGVTQTPKHLITATGQRVTLRCSPRSGDLSVYWYQQSLDQGLQFLIQYYNGEERAKGNILERFSAQQFPDLHSELNLSSLELGDSALYFCASSTGTALINEQFFGPGTRLTVL.